What follows is one T cell receptor (beta chain) and its context. Produced via immunoSEQ multiplex PCR; TCRdb's table is partial and in-frame only. Among 11,000 to 15,000 clones listed, around four fifths were seen once. This record belongs to a study of OX40 agonist ivuxolimab in advanced cancers. From germline, CDR1 is LNHDA and CDR2 SQIVND (reference sequence). The CDR3 length is 13 residues. V was clipped by 1 base and J by 6 bases, with 7 bases between them. The input for sequencing was CD4+ or CD8+ T cells sorted from blood, taken in a trial of the OX40 agonist ivuxolimab. The rearrangement links TRBV19 to TRBJ2-1; a weak D match, TRBD1 (6 bases). The receptor was derived from an adult with an advanced solid tumor such as melanoma, head and neck, liver or kidney cancer. CDR3 residues: CASSIGGLNEQFF. The CDR3 DNA reads TGTGCCAGTAGTATAGGGGGGCTCAATGAGCAGTTCTTC.